This passage covers 9 T cell receptor beta chains from one sample sequenced in a study of T cell responses to AZD1222 COVID-19 vaccine. Method: immunoSEQ multiplex PCR; TCRdb's copy keeps in-frame clones and lacks some. The table records more than 80,000 clones, approximately 86% of them present only once. The source material was peripheral blood, sampled on day 0 of AZD1222 vaccination. These receptor sequences come from an adult in good health.

At least ten counts were recorded for this clone. This chain links TRBV7-9 with TRBJ1-2; a possible D gene is TRBD1 (6 bases). CDR1 SEHNR and CDR2 FQNEAQ come from the germline V gene (reference sequence). V lost 4 bases, J lost 11 bases, and 14 bases lay in between. The CDR3 spans 12 residues. The CDR3 DNA is TGTGCCAGCAGCTGGGCAGGGGATTTGTACACCTTC. This codes for CASSWAGDLYTF.

The CDR3 DNA reads as TGTGCCAGCAGCGCTTCCGGGGGCCGGAACACCGGGGAGCTGTTTTTT. Protein product: CASSASGGRNTGELFF. The gene calls are TRBV5-4 and TRBJ2-2; the D call may be TRBD1 or TRBD2 (6 bases each). In germline, CDR1 is SGHNT, CDR2 YYREEE (reference sequence). With 4 bases removed from V and 1 base from J, the gap between germline ends came to 14 bases. This CDR3 is built from 16 residues.

This clone came up a few times. The chain joins TRBV12-5 to TRBJ1-2, with D maybe TRBD1 (5 bases). Germline loops: CDR1 LGHNT, CDR2 FRNRAP. The V end was cut by 5 bases, the J end by 7 bases, with 23 bases between. The CDR3 loop spans 16 amino acids. CDR3 protein: CASGLRLSREQGGYTF. DNA for the CDR3: TGTGCTAGTGGTCTTCGCCTAAGCAGGGAGCAAGGTGGCTACACCTTC.

This sequence joins TRBV6-2 or TRBV6-3 and TRBJ1-6, with 7 bases matching TRBD1. The V gene end was trimmed by 6 bases and the J gene end by 8 bases; junction bases not matched to a gene: 7. This CDR3 comprises 14 residues. Germline V CDR1 and CDR2: MNHEY, SVGEGT. CDR3 DNA sequence: TGTGCCAGCAGCGACAGGGCGATGGATTCACCCCTCCACTTT. Its translation: CASSDRAMDSPLHF.

The J gene is TRBJ2-2, the V gene TRBV7-3, with D tentatively TRBD2 (5 bases). From germline, CDR1 is SGHTA and CDR2 FQGTGA. This CDR3 has 14 residues. Trimming removed 3 bases from V and 3 bases from J, with 8 bases in between. DNA for the CDR3: TGTGCCAGCAGCTTGGCTAGCTACACCGGGGAGCTGTTTTTT. As protein: CASSLASYTGELFF.

This chain connects TRBV6-5 to TRBJ1-5, with TRBD1 identical over 8 bases. The CDR3 is 14 residues long. V lost 4 bases, J lost 1 base, and 0 bases stayed unmatched. The V gene's germline CDR1 is MNHEY and CDR2 SVGAGI. The chain's CDR3 is CASSWTGSNQPQHF. In DNA form, the CDR3 reads TGTGCCAGCAGTTGGACAGGGAGCAATCAGCCCCAGCATTTT.

The genes are TRBV19 and TRBJ2-3; 7 nucleotides align to TRBD1. V lost 6 bases to trimming and J lost 6 bases; unmatched junction nucleotides: 3. Germline V gene lookup returns CDR1 LNHDA and CDR2 SQIVND (reference sequence). This CDR3 is 12 amino acids long. CDR3 nucleotide sequence: TGTGCCAGTAGGGGGACAGTTGATACGCAGTATTTT. Its protein is CASRGTVDTQYF.

The chain recombines TRBV27 with TRBJ1-4; D is unresolved. Germline-derived CDR1 and CDR2 are MNHEY and SMNVEV (reference sequence). The CDR3 totals 13 residues. V lost 5 bases, J lost 8 bases, and 12 bases lay in between. The CDR3 DNA sequence: TGTGCCAGCAGTGACGGACCTTGGGAAAAACTGTTTTTT. It translates to CASSDGPWEKLFF.

The rearrangement links TRBV27 to TRBJ2-7; TRBD1 aligns across 10 bases. The CDR3 has 16 amino acids. J was trimmed by 2 bases and V by 3 bases; bases with no gene match: 7. Germline V gene data show CDR1 as MNHEY and CDR2 as SMNVEV (reference sequence). Here the CDR3 reads CASSFKGTGVAYEQYF. Written as DNA, the CDR3 is TGTGCCAGCAGTTTCAAAGGGACAGGGGTGGCCTACGAGCAGTACTTC.